One and the same sample provided the 25 T cell receptor beta chains below, sequenced in a study of blood T cell repertoires in COVID-19. TCRdb keeps only in-frame clones here, not all; method: immunoSEQ multiplex PCR. The repertoire holds 150,000 to 200,000 clones, with about four fifths as singletons. The sample taken for sequencing was peripheral blood. These receptors were collected from a man in his fifties or sixties with acute or convalescent COVID-19.

This clone was detected only a few times. The chain employs TRBV12-3 or TRBV12-4 and TRBJ1-2; 10 bases agree with TRBD1. V dropped 8 bases and J dropped 7; count of bases not matched to a gene: 4. CDR3 length equals 12 residues. The CDR3 reads CASGQGGLGYTF. In DNA, the CDR3 is TGTGCCAGCGGACAGGGGGGGCTTGGCTACACCTTC.

The chain links TRBV25-1 to TRBJ2-3, with D tentatively TRBD2 (5 bases). From germline, CDR1 is MGHDK and CDR2 SYGVNS. V dropped 2 bases and J dropped 1 base, with 16 bases sitting between them. The CDR3 runs to 17 residues. CDR3 residues: CASSEVRGGMGTDTQYF. CDR3 coding DNA: TGTGCCAGCAGTGAAGTAAGAGGAGGCATGGGCACAGATACGCAGTATTTT.

V is TRBV2 and J is TRBJ2-5; 9 bases match TRBD1. J gave up 1 base and V 6 bases, and 3 bases lay outside the gene matches. Germline loops: CDR1 SNHLY, CDR2 FYNNEI. This CDR3 is 14 amino acids long. The CDR3 here is CASSRQGVQETQYF. The CDR3 nucleotides read TGTGCCAGCAGCCGACAGGGGGTCCAAGAGACCCAGTACTTC.

The chain carries TRBV2 and TRBJ2-7; 11 positions agree with TRBD2. J gave up 5 bases and V 7 bases, and 10 bases lay outside the gene matches. The CDR3 spans 15 residues. The germline gives CDR1 SNHLY, CDR2 FYNNEI. The CDR3 sequence: CASTPELAGDHEQYF. The DNA of the CDR3 is TGTGCCAGCACGCCGGAACTAGCGGGAGACCACGAGCAGTACTTC.

The V gene is TRBV29-1, the J gene TRBJ2-4; D possibly corresponds to TRBD2 (6 bases). The CDR3 has 16 amino acids. Germline assignment: CDR1 SQVTM and CDR2 ANQGSEA. V lost 4 bases and J 1 base, leaving 17 bases between the germline ends. Here the CDR3 reads CSVGGLEGAAKNIQYF. For the CDR3, the DNA is TGCAGCGTTGGGGGCCTGGAGGGTGCCGCCAAAAACATTCAGTACTTC.

The chain uses TRBV2 and TRBJ2-5; 9 bases fit TRBD1. Losses at the gene ends were 5 bases for V and 2 bases for J; bases not matched to a gene: 6. The length of the CDR3 is 15 residues. Germline V gives CDR1 SNHLY, CDR2 FYNNEI. This chain's CDR3 is CASSTPGQGQETQYF. In DNA, the CDR3 is TGTGCCAGCAGTACTCCGGGACAGGGACAAGAGACCCAGTACTTC. The full variable domain, with the rest looked up from reference TRBV2 and TRBJ2-5, is EPEVTQTPSHQVTQMGQEVILRCVPISNHLYFYWYRQILGQKVEFLVSFYNNEISEKSEIFDDQFSVERPDGSNFTLKIRSTKLEDSAMYFCASSTPGQGQETQYFGPGTRLLVL.

CDR3 nucleotide sequence: TGTGCCAGCAGCGTGAGACTAGCGGGTTACAATGAGCAGTTCTTC. Amino acids: CASSVRLAGYNEQFF. The rearrangement uses TRBV4-2 and TRBJ2-1; the match to TRBD2 covers 10 bases. Looked up from germline, CDR1 is LGHNA and CDR2 is YNFKEQ. The length of the CDR3 is 15 residues. V shed 5 bases, J shed 4 bases, and the junction held 5 bases outside the gene matches.

This clone came up once. The chain combines TRBV19 with TRBJ1-5; 10 nucleotides line up with TRBD1. V was clipped by 11 bases and J by 2 bases; unmatched bases: 12. This CDR3 is 16 amino acids long. Germline-derived CDR1 and CDR2 are LNHDA and SQIVND (reference sequence). The CDR3 is CASDRGMSSGNQPQHF. CDR3 nucleotide sequence: TGTGCCTCGGACAGGGGGATGAGTAGTGGCAATCAGCCCCAGCATTTT.

The sample holds one count of this clone. The J gene is TRBJ1-1, the V gene TRBV30; 9 positions agree with TRBD1. The trim removed 8 bases at V and 3 bases at J, leaving 10 bases unmatched. CDR3 length: 14 amino acids. CDR1 is GTSNPN, CDR2 SVGIG, per germline (reference sequence). CDR3 DNA sequence: TGTGCCGGCCACAGGGGGCTGGGAGACACTGAAGCTTTCTTT. Translating gives CAGHRGLGDTEAFF.

This clone has a handful of counts. This chain connects TRBV5-1 to TRBJ1-1, with TRBD1 matching 7 bases. Germline values: CDR1 SGHRS, CDR2 YFSETQ. The CDR3 totals 13 residues. Trimming cost V 1 base and J 7 bases; bases outside gene matches: 4. In nucleotides, the CDR3 is TGCGCCAGCAGCTTGACAGGGGATCATGAAGCTTTCTTT. It specifies CASSLTGDHEAFF.

The chain is built from TRBV19 and TRBJ1-2, with D uncertain. Trimming shortened V by 4 bases and J by 3 bases, and 12 bases separated the two germline ends. The CDR3 sequence is 14 residues long. The germline V gene encodes CDR1 LNHDA and CDR2 SQIVND (reference sequence). The CDR3 reads CASSKPGVYYGYTF. CDR3 in DNA: TGTGCCAGTAGTAAACCGGGAGTATACTATGGCTACACCTTC.

The J gene is TRBJ2-2, the V gene TRBV7-8, with D possibly matching TRBD1 (6 bases). This CDR3 spans 18 amino acids. The V and J ends lost 5 bases and 0 bases respectively, with 19 bases between them. Germline CDR1 and CDR2: SGHVS and FQNEAQ. The CDR3 bases are TGTGCCAGCAGCCCCCGGTCCTGGGGACAATCGAACACCGGGGAGCTGTTTTTT. This translates into CASSPRSWGQSNTGELFF.

V is TRBV4-1 and J is TRBJ1-1, with 10 bases identical to TRBD1. This CDR3 has 16 amino acids. J gave up 4 bases and V 0 bases, and 5 bases lay outside the gene matches. Germline lookup yields CDR1 MGHRA and CDR2 YSYEKL. CDR3: CASSQDGTGDRTEAFF. The CDR3 region has the DNA TGCGCCAGCAGCCAAGATGGGACAGGGGATCGCACTGAAGCTTTCTTT.

V usage is TRBV14 and J usage is TRBJ2-5, with a weak D call TRBD2 (5 bases). The CDR3 runs to 15 residues. Germline CDR1 and CDR2: SGHDN and FVKESK. V was trimmed by 4 bases and J by 4 bases, leaving 16 bases between them. The DNA of the CDR3 is TGTGCCAGCAGCCCCCGTCTAGCACCCTCAGAGACCCAGTACTTC. This codes for CASSPRLAPSETQYF. The entire variable domain, with the rest obtained from reference TRBV14 and TRBJ2-5, is as follows: EAGVTQFPSHSVIEKGQTVTLRCDPISGHDNLYWYRRVMGKEIKFLLHFVKESKQDESGMPNNRFLAERTGGTYSTLKVQPAELEDSGVYFCASSPRLAPSETQYFGPGTRLLVL.

The rearrangement uses TRBV5-5 and TRBJ2-3; 8 bases align to TRBD1. Unmatched junction bases numbered 4, after V lost 0 bases and J lost 4 bases. The length of the CDR3 is 15 residues. CDR1 is SGHKS, CDR2 YYEKEE, per germline (reference sequence). In DNA form, the CDR3 reads TGTGCCAGCAGCTTGGGTACAGGGGGTGCAGATACGCAGTATTTT. It yields the protein CASSLGTGGADTQYF. The full variable domain, its missing parts supplied by reference TRBV5-5 and TRBJ2-3, is DAGVTQSPTHLIKTRGQQVTLRCSPISGHKSVSWYQQVLGQGPQFIFQYYEKEERGRGNFPDRFSARQFPNYSSELNVNALLLGDSALYLCASSLGTGGADTQYFGPGTRLTVL.

V usage is TRBV3-1 (or the pseudogene TRBV3-2) and J usage is TRBJ2-5; the match to TRBD1 covers 9 bases. The V segment lost 4 bases and the J segment 3 bases; nucleotides outside the gene matches: 12. The CDR3 length is 17 residues. Germline CDR1 reads LGHDT; CDR2 reads YNNKEL (reference sequence). CDR3 in DNA: TGTGCCAGCAGCCCCATAAGTCCCGGGACAGGGAAAGAGACCCAGTACTTC. It specifies CASSPISPGTGKETQYF.

The chain recombines TRBV30 with TRBJ2-1; TRBD2 matches at 14 bases. Germline V gives CDR1 GTSNPN, CDR2 SVGIG (reference sequence). The CDR3 sequence is 15 residues long. J gave up 8 bases and V 0 bases, and 3 bases lay outside the gene matches. The CDR3 nucleotides read TGTGCCTGGAGTGTGGGACTAGCGGGAGAGGATGAGCAGTTCTTC. It codes for CAWSVGLAGEDEQFF. The full variable domain, in which reference TRBV30 and TRBJ2-1 provide the parts outside the CDR3, is SQTIHQWPATLVQPVGSPLSLECTVEGTSNPNLYWYRQAAGRGLQLLFYSVGIGQISSEVPQNLSASRPQDRQFILSSKKLLLSDSGFYLCAWSVGLAGEDEQFFGPGTRLTVL.

The chain has TRBV11-2 and TRBJ2-5; 10 bases fit TRBD2. With V trimmed by 5 bases and J by 5 bases, 11 bases remained unmatched. The CDR3 runs to 16 residues. The germline V gene has CDR1 SGHAT and CDR2 FQNNGV. DNA of the CDR3: TGTGCCAGCAGCCCGCGGGCGCTAGCGGGGGTTGAGACCCAGTACTTC. Protein product: CASSPRALAGVETQYF.

The chain links TRBV9 to TRBJ2-1, with a possible D match to TRBD2 (6 bases). The CDR3 has 16 amino acids. Trimming pared 0 bases from V and 7 bases from J, leaving 17 bases between. The germline V gene encodes CDR1 SGDLS and CDR2 YYNGEE. The CDR3 DNA sequence: TGTGCCAGCAGCGTAGGACCTAGCGCCCTTTCTAATGAGCAGTTCTTC. Encoded protein: CASSVGPSALSNEQFF.

This clone came up once. The chain carries TRBV2 and TRBJ1-2; 7 bases are shared with TRBD1. Germline CDR1 is SNHLY and CDR2 is FYNNEI. The length of the CDR3 is 19 residues. V lost 4 bases, J lost 0 bases, and 17 bases stayed unmatched. CDR3 coding DNA: TGTGCCAGCAGTGGTTGGACAGGCCCCCTCTTCCGAGCTAACTATGGCTACACCTTC. This encodes CASSGWTGPLFRANYGYTF.

The V call is TRBV7-8, the J call TRBJ2-3; TRBD2 aligns across 8 bases. The CDR3 runs to 17 residues. Losses at the gene ends were 2 bases for V and 4 bases for J; bases not matched to a gene: 11. Looked up from germline, CDR1 is SGHVS and CDR2 is FQNEAQ. CDR3 DNA: TGTGCCAGCAGCTTATTTGTGGGACTAGATCGCCCAGATACGCAGTATTTT. This gives the protein CASSLFVGLDRPDTQYF.

In its sample, this clone was seen a few times. The chain employs TRBV7-2 and TRBJ1-6; D is ambiguous. Trimming left V 4 bases short and J 8 bases short, with 18 bases between. CDR1 SGHTA and CDR2 FQGNSA come from the germline V gene. The CDR3 has 16 amino acids. The CDR3 nucleotides are TGTGCCAGCAGCTCCCCCCCGGGTAGCTTTTATTCACCCCTCCACTTT. Translated: CASSSPPGSFYSPLHF. The variable domain in full, completed from reference TRBV7-2 and TRBJ1-6, reads GAGVSQSPSNKVTEKGKDVELRCDPISGHTALYWYRQSLGQGLEFLIYFQGNSAPDKSGLPSDRFSAERTGGSVSTLTIQRTQQEDSAVYLCASSSPPGSFYSPLHFGNGTRLTVT.

This clone has just a few counts. The chain employs TRBV29-1 and TRBJ2-1, with D possibly being TRBD2 (6 bases). In germline, CDR1 is SQVTM, CDR2 ANQGSEA. The CDR3 contains 13 residues. The germline V and J ends were trimmed by 7 bases and 6 bases, with 16 bases remaining between them. The CDR3 sequence: CSAFVRTTNEQFF. The CDR3, as DNA: TGCAGCGCCTTTGTTAGGACTACCAATGAGCAGTTCTTC.

The V call is TRBV6-1, the J call TRBJ2-1, with 12 bases that match TRBD1. The germline V gene encodes CDR1 MNHNS and CDR2 SASEGT. This CDR3 comprises 16 residues. V trimming: 4 bases; J trimming: 6 bases; junction bases outside the gene matches: 7. CDR3 amino acids: CASSGTGTGGSNEQFF. The CDR3 nucleotides are TGTGCCAGCAGTGGGACCGGGACAGGGGGCTCCAATGAGCAGTTCTTC.

This chain uses TRBV12-3 or TRBV12-4 with TRBJ1-2; no clear D gene. V lost 6 bases, J lost 6 bases, and 14 bases lay in between. The CDR3 extends over 13 amino acids. The DNA of the CDR3 is TGTGCCAGCAGCCCGGGAGGGCGGGATGGCTACACCTTC. This translates into CASSPGGRDGYTF.